This T cell receptor (beta chain) was captured by sequencing in a study of blood T cell repertoires in COVID-19 (dated by TCRdb to 2020 to 2022). A note on the overall study: The collaborator samples originated in the United States, Italy and Spain and spanned the acute and convalescent phases of COVID-19. The samples were drawn from the first 160 participants of the ongoing ImmuneRACE study and from some 1,300 subjects provided by 6 global collaborators. Where HLA class I and class II types were available, the types were taken from metadata supplied by the sample provider, not from assay-based typing. Deeply sampled blood TCRbeta repertoires from subjects exposed to, actively infected with, or recovered from COVID-19 were included in the dataset. The prospective study material was composed of cDNA or gDNA derived from T cells, B-cell-depleted T cells, or PBMCs. A freely available public database, intended as a resource for researchers studying the immune response to SARS-CoV-2, is where the repertoires were released. Nearly every sample came with metadata listing a de-identified subject ID, COVID-19 status, age in years and sex. Here is what the overall study found, with its caveats: The amount of clinical and demographic metadata varied by source and participant and was provided uncurated.

Details on this clone: Its antigen remains undetermined. Qualities for individual bases were not recorded, and no much larger clone is one base off.

Another Seattle source contributed samples from volunteer blood donors who had recovered from COVID-19. Each collaborating institution followed its own protocols to collect whole blood in K2EDTA tubes. For TCRbeta analysis, collaborator samples were shipped as frozen whole blood, as isolated PBMCs, or as DNA extracted from either sample type. The immunoSEQ Assay, a bias-controlled multiplex PCR, was used to amplify TCRbeta CDR3 regions from genomic DNA. From the authors' description of their analysis: Within the assay, amplification of reference gene primers was used to estimate how many nucleated cells each sample contained. To quantify the absolute abundance of each unique TCRbeta CDR3 rearrangement, sequence reads were collapsed and filtered. For each sample, productive Simpson clonality was calculated by taking the square root of Simpson's diversity index across productive rearrangements. As stored in TCRdb, this immuneACCESS dataset retains in-frame rearrangements with V and J assigned. A fraction of the clones does not appear; measured against another copy, unresolved V genes explain less than half of the discrepancy, and the remainder lacks a known reason. The D gene and trimming were derived from the DNA, and the V and J assignments and clone size from that table. The table for this sample lists 200,000 to 300,000 clones; roughly 87% of them were counted only once. More than 6% of the sample lies in the top ten.

The cysteine opens and the phenylalanine closes a CDR3 of 14 amino acids. The CDR3 DNA has 42 bases and is translated from base 1. In the germline V gene, CDR1 corresponds to SGHRS and CDR2 to YFSETQ. After removal of 4 bases from V and 4 bases from J, the junction retains 5 bases not matched to a gene. The receptor chain draws on TRBV5-1 and TRBJ1-3, and TRBD1 matches 7 of the central bases. The clonotype comes from a man aged 60 to 75 who had recovered from COVID-19. Material for sequencing was peripheral blood. The DNA sequence reads TGCGCCAGCAGCGCCGGGACAGAAGGAAACACCATATATTTT. This gives the protein CASSAGTEGNTIYF.